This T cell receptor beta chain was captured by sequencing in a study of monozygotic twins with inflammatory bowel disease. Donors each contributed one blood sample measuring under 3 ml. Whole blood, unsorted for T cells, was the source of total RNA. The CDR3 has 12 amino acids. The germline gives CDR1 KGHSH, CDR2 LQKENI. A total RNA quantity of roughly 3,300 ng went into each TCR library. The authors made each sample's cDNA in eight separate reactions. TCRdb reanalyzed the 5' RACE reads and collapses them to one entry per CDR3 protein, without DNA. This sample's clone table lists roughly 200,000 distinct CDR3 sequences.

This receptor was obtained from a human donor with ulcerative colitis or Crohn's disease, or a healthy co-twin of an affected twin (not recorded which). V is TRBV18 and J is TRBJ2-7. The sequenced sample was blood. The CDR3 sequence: CASSPSRYEQYF.